The clone carrying this TCR beta chain was seen just once. Data came from immunoSEQ multiplex PCR; TCRdb stores just in-frame clones and leaves some out. Of about 20,000 clones detected, 84% appear once; the ten largest clones hold 44%. Enrollment shut out patients with autoimmune disease history or systemic immunosuppression. At baseline, cycle 4 day 1, and cycle 7 day 1, blood was sampled. These data come from a study of OX40 agonist ivuxolimab in advanced cancers. Across the study: Ivuxolimab was administered intravenously to patients at 0.01 to 10 mg/kg every 2 weeks. Allowance was made for prior anti-PD-1, anti-PD-L1 or anti-CTLA-4 therapy, and roughly 40% had some.

From germline, CDR1 is SEHNR and CDR2 FQNEAQ (reference sequence). The CDR3 runs 17 residues. J gave up 1 base and V 5 bases, and 12 bases lay outside the gene matches. The rearrangement joins TRBV7-9 to TRBJ2-5; 8 nucleotides match TRBD2. The receptor's source is an adult with an advanced solid tumor such as melanoma, head and neck, liver or kidney cancer. Sequencing used CD4+ or CD8+ T cells sorted from blood, obtained in a trial of the OX40 agonist ivuxolimab. For the CDR3, the DNA is TGTGCCAGCAGCCTTGGAGGCACGGCGGGGGGCCAAGAGACCCAGTACTTC. Its translation is CASSLGGTAGGQETQYF.